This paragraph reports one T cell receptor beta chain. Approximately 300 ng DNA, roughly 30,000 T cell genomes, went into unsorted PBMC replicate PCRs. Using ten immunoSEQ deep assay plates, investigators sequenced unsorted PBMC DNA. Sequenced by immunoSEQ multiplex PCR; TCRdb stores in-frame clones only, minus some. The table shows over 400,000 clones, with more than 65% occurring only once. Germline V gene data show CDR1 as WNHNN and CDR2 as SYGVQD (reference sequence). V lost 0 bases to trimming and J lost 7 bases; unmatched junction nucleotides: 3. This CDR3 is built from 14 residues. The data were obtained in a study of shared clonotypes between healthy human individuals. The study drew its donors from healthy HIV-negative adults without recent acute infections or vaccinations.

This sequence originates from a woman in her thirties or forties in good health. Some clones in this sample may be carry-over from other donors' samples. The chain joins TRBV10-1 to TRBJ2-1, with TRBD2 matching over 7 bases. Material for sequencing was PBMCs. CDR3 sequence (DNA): TGCGCCAGCAGTGAGTCATGGCGGGGGAATGAGCAGTTCTTC. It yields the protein CASSESWRGNEQFF.